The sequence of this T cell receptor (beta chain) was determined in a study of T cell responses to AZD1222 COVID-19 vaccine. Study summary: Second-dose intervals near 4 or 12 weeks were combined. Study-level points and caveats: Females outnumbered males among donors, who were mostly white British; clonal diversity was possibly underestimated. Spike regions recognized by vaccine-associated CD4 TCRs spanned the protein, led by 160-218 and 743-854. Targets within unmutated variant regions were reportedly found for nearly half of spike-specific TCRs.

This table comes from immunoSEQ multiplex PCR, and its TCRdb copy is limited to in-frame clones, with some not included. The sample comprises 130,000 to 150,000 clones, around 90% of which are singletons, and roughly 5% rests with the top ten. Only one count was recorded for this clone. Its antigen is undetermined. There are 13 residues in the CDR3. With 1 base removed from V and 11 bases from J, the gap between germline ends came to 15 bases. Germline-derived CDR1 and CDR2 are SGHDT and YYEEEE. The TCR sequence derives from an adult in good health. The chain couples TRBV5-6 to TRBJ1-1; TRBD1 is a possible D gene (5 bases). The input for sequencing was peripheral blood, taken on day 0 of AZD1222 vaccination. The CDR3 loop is CASSLFGGALAFF. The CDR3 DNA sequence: TGTGCCAGCAGCTTGTTCGGGGGAGCGTTGGCTTTCTTT.